This record looks at one T cell receptor beta chain sequence and its context. Its specificity is unknown. Since a much larger clone is just one base distant, this may be a read error. The genomic DNA of each subset was split evenly across several immunoSEQ plates. Authors' analysis steps: ImmunoSEQ supplied junction-only sequences lacking quality scores, so filtering was different. TCRdb keeps only in-frame clones here, not all; method: immunoSEQ multiplex PCR. From that table come the V and J calls and clone size; the DNA was used to work out D and trimming. The sample contains more than 2 million clones, 90% to 95% of which appear only once. These data originate in a study of shared clonotypes between healthy human individuals. Findings of the study overall: Rarefaction showed sorted-subset sequencing was incomplete despite large depth.

There are 13 residues in the CDR3. Germline V gives CDR1 SGHVS, CDR2 FNYEAQ. Trimming cost V 3 bases and J 5 bases, with 7 bases left between them. A CD45RA+ naive subset and a CD45RA-negative memory subset were split from CD4+ cells. The chain uses TRBV7-6 and TRBJ1-4; a weak D match, TRBD1 (5 bases). The sequence came from a man aged 18 to 30 in good health. Sequenced sample: naive CD4+ T cells sorted from blood. Subset denoted: CD45RA+ positively selected. The CDR3 sequence is CASSLSGNEKLFF. DNA of the CDR3: TGTGCCAGCAGCTTGTCAGGGAATGAAAAACTGTTTTTT.